The rows below give T cell receptor beta chains drawn from one sample of a study of blood T cells in healthy people across ages. TCRdb re-analysed the 5' RACE reads in MiXCR, keeping a single row per CDR3 protein. The profile shows nearly 800,000 distinct CDR3 sequences, about 61% of them singletons. Sequencing used blood. Receptors were obtained from a man aged 35 to 55 in good health. Both conserved end residues are part of each CDR3. A D gene is named only where the DNA matches it firmly. Rows may omit the clone size; those that give it use once, few, many or a size class.

size | J | length | D | V | CDR3 | DNA
few | TRBJ2-3 | 18 | TRBD2 | TRBV12-3/TRBV12-4 | CASSPYGTSGGNTDTQYF | TGTGCCAGCAGTCCGTACGGGACTAGCGGGGGGAACACAGATACGCAGTATTTT
- | TRBJ2-5 | 15 | - | TRBV5-1 | CASSSQVWGLETQYF | TGCGCCAGCAGCTCCCAGGTTTGGGGCCTTGAGACCCAGTACTTC
few | TRBJ2-1 | 13 | - | TRBV7-3 | CASSLGIFNEQFF | TGTGCCAGCAGCTTAGGAATTTTCAATGAGCAGTTCTTC
- | TRBJ2-3 | 15 | - | TRBV4-3 | CASSQDRVPARTQYF | TGCGCCAGCAGCCAAGATAGAGTTCCTGCCCGAACGCAGTATTTT
- | TRBJ2-3 | 15 | - | TRBV25-1 | CASSDPQSSTDTQYF | TGTGCCAGCAGTGATCCACAGAGCAGCACAGATACGCAGTATTTT
many | TRBJ2-6 | 15 | - | TRBV12-3/TRBV12-4 | CASSPVSSGANVLTF | TGTGCCAGCAGTCCCGTGAGCTCTGGGGCCAACGTCCTGACTTTC
- | TRBJ2-7 | 13 | TRBD1 | TRBV7-3 | CASSPTGRAEQYF | TGTGCCAGCAGCCCGACAGGGAGAGCCGAGCAGTACTTC
- | TRBJ2-7 | 15 | - | TRBV14 | CASSPVRGGASEQYF | TGTGCCAGCAGCCCAGTTCGGGGCGGGGCCAGCGAGCAGTACTTC
- | TRBJ1-1 | 14 | - | TRBV7-6 | CASLDLEGSTEAFF | TGTGCCAGCCTAGACCTGGAAGGGAGCACTGAAGCTTTCTTT
- | TRBJ2-7 | 14 | - | TRBV27 | CASSRGRTAYEQYF | TGTGCCAGCAGCCGGGGGCGTACCGCGTACGAGCAGTACTTC